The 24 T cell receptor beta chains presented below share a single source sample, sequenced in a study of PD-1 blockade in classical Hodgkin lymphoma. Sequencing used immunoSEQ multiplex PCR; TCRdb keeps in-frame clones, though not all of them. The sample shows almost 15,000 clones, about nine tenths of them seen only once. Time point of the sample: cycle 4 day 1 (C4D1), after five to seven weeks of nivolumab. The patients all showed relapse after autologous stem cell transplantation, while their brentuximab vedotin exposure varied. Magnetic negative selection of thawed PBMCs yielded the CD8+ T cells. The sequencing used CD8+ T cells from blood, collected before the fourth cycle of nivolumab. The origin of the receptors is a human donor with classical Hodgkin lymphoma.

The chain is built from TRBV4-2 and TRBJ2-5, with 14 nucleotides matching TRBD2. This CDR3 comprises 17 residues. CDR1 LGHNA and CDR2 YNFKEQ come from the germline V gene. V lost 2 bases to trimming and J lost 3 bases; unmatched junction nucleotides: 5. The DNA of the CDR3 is TGTGCCAGCAGCCAACCGGGACTAGCGGGGGTGGAAGAGACCCAGTACTTC. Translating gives CASSQPGLAGVEETQYF.

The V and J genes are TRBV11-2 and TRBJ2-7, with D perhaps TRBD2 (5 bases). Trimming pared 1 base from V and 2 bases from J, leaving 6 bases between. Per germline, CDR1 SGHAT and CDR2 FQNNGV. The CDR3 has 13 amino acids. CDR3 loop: CASSLARAYEQYF. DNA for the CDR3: TGTGCCAGCAGCTTAGCGAGGGCCTACGAGCAGTACTTC. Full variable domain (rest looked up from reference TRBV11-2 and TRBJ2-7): EAGVAQSPRYKIIEKRQSVAFWCNPISGHATLYWYQQILGQGPKLLIQFQNNGVVDDSQLPKDRFSAERLKGVDSTLKIQPAKLEDSAVYLCASSLARAYEQYFGPGTRLTVT.

CDR3 residues: CASSLEPTGELFF. The DNA for the CDR3 is TGCGCCAGCAGCTTGGAGCCGACCGGGGAGCTGTTTTTT. The gene calls are TRBV5-1 and TRBJ2-2; no clear D gene. Per the germline V gene, CDR1 is SGHRS and CDR2 is YFSETQ. Trimming left V 0 bases short and J 5 bases short, with 5 bases between. The length of the CDR3 is 13 residues.

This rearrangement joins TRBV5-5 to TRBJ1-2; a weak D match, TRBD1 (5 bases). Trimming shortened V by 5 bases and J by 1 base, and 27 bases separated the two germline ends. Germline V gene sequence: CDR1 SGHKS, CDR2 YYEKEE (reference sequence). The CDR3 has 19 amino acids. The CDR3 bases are TGTGCCAGCAGACTCTGGGGACCGGGACGGACCTTCTTTAACTATGGCTACACCTTC. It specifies CASRLWGPGRTFFNYGYTF.

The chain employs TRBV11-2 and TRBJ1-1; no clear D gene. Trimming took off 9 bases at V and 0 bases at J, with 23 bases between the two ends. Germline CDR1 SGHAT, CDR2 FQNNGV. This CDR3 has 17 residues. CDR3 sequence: CASHPILRASLNTEAFF. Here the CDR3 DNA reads TGTGCCAGTCATCCCATTTTACGGGCGTCCCTGAACACTGAAGCTTTCTTT.

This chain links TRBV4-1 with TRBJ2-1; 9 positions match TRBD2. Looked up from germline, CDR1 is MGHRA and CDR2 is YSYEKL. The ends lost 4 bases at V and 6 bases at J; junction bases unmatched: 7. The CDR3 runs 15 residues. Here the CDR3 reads CASSLRGGGANEQFF. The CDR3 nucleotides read TGCGCCAGCAGCCTTCGAGGCGGGGGGGCCAATGAGCAGTTCTTC.

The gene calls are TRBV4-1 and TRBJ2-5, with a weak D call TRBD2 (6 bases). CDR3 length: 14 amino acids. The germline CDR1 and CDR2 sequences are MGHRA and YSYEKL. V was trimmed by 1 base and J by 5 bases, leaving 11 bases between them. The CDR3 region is CASSQVSGRETQYF. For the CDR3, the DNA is TGCGCCAGCAGCCAAGTTTCAGGGAGGGAGACCCAGTACTTC.

In DNA form, the CDR3 reads TGCGCCAGCAGCCAAGAGAGGGGGAACAGTTTCACAGATACGCAGTATTTT. Protein product: CASSQERGNSFTDTQYF. V gene TRBV4-1 combines with J gene TRBJ2-3; TRBD1 is a possible D gene (6 bases). V was shortened by 0 bases and J by 2 bases, with 15 bases between the two germline ends. The germline CDR1 and CDR2 sequences are MGHRA and YSYEKL. CDR3 size: 17 residues.

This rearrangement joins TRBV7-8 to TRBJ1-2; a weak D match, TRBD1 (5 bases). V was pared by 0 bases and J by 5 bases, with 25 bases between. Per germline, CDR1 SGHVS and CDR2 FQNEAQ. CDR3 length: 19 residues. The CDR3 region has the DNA TGTGCCAGCAGCTTAGCGGTCTGGGACCTCGGTGTAGGCTCGTATGGCTACACCTTC. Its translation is CASSLAVWDLGVGSYGYTF.

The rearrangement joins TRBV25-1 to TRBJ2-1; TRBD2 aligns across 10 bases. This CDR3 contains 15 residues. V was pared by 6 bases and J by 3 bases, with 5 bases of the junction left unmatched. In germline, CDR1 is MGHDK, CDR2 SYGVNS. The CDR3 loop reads CASSSSGGVYNEQFF. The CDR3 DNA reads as TGTGCCAGCAGCTCTAGCGGGGGTGTCTACAATGAGCAGTTCTTC.

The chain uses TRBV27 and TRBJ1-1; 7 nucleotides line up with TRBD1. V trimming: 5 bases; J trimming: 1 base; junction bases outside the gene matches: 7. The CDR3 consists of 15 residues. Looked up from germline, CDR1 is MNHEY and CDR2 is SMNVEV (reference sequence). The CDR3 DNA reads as TGTGCCAGCAGTCTAACCCGGGACAGGAACACTGAAGCTTTCTTT. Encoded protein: CASSLTRDRNTEAFF.

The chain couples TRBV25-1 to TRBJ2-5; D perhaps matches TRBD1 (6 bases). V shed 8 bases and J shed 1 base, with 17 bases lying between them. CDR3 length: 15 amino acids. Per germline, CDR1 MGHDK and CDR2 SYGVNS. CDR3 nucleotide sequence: TGTGCCAGCGGACTGGGCAGGGGTGCCCAAGAGACCCAGTACTTC. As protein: CASGLGRGAQETQYF.

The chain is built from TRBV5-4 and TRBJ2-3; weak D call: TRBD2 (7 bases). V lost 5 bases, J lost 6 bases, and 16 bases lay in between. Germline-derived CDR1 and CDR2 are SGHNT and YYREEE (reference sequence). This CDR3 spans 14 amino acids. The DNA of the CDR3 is TGTGCCAGCAGTGGTGAGGGGGGGCCTGATACGCAGTATTTT. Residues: CASSGEGGPDTQYF.

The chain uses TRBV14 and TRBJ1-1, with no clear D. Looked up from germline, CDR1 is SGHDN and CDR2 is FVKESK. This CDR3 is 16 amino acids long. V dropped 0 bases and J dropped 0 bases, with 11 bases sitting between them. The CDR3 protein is CASSQDLLKMNTEAFF. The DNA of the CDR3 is TGTGCCAGCAGCCAAGATCTCTTAAAAATGAACACTGAAGCTTTCTTT.

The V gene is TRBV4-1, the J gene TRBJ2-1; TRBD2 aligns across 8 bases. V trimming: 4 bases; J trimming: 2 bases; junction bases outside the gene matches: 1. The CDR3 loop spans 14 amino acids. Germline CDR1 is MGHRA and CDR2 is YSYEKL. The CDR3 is CASSPGGPYNEQFF. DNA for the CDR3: TGCGCCAGCAGCCCGGGGGGGCCCTACAATGAGCAGTTCTTC.

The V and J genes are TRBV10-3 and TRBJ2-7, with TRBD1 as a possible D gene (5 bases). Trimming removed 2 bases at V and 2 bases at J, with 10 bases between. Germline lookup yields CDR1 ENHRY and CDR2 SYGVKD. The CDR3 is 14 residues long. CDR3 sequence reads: CAISEGARPYEQYF. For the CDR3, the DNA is TGTGCCATCAGTGAGGGGGCTAGACCCTACGAGCAGTACTTC.

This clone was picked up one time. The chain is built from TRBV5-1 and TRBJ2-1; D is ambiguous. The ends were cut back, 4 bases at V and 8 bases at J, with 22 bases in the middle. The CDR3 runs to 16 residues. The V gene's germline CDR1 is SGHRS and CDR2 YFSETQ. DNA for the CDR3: TGCGCCAGCAGCCCCTCCCCTACTGAAAATGGGTATGAGCAGTTCTTC. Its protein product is CASSPSPTENGYEQFF.

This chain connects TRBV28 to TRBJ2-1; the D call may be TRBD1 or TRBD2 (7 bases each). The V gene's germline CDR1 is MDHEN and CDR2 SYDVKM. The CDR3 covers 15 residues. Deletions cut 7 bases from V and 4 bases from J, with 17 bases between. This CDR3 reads CASIPDREGYNEQFF. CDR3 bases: TGTGCCAGCATCCCTGACAGGGAGGGGTACAATGAGCAGTTCTTC.

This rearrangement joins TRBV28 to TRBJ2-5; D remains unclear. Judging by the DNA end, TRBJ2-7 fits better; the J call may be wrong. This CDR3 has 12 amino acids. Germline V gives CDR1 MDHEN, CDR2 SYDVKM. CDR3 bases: TGTGCCAGCATGGAACCGGGCTACGAGCAGTACTTC. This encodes CASMEPGYEQYF.

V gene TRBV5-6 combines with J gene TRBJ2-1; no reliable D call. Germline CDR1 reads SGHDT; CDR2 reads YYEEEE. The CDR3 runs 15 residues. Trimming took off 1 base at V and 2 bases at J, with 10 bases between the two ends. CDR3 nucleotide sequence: TGTGCCAGCAGCTTGTCGGTTTTCCCCTACAATGAGCAGTTCTTC. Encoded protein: CASSLSVFPYNEQFF.

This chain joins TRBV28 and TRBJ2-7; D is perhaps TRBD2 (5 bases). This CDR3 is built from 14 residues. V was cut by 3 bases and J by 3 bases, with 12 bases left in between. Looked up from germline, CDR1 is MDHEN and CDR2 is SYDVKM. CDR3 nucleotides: TGTGCCAGCAGTTTTTTACTCGGGGACTACGAGCAGTACTTC. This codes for CASSFLLGDYEQYF.

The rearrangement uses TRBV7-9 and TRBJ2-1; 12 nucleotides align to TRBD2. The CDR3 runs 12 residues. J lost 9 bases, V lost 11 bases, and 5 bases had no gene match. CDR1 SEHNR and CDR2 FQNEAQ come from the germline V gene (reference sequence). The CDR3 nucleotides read TGTGCCGGTCTAGCGGGGGGGAGTGAGCAGTTCTTC. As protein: CAGLAGGSEQFF.

Written as DNA, the CDR3 is TGTGCCAGCAGCGCCTCTCAGGGTGTCGCCGGGGAGCTGTTTTTT. This codes for CASSASQGVAGELFF. The chain has TRBV4-2 and TRBJ2-2; D is perhaps TRBD1 (5 bases). The ends were cut back, 5 bases at V and 6 bases at J, with 16 bases in the middle. The CDR3 length is 15 residues. Germline assignment: CDR1 LGHNA and CDR2 YNFKEQ.

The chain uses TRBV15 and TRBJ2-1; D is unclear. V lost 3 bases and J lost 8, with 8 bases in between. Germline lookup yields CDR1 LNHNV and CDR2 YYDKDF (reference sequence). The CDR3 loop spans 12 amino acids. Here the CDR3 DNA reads TGTGCCACCAGCAGCGGTCTCTATGAGCAGTTCTTC. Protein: CATSSGLYEQFF.